This TCR beta chain was observed in a study of post-analysis software for immune sequencing data. Overall study: The study covered relapsing-remitting, secondary progressive and progressive-relapsing courses of multiple sclerosis. Study-level findings and limits: Among multiple sclerosis patients, normalized Chao1 diversity was significantly below that of controls. Among five TRBV segments more frequent in patients than controls were TRBV5-6, TRBV5-1 and TRBV20-1.

Presence of unique molecular identifiers characterized the TCR beta cDNA libraries. TCRdb called the PCR reads again in MiXCR, with one record for every CDR3 protein. Found here are hundreds of thousands of distinct CDR3 sequences, 25% to 30% of them singletons; the top ten hold approximately 0.6%. This clonotype was detected only a few times. No antigen is known for it. The CDR3 covers 15 residues. Trimming took 5 bases from V and 7 from J; bases not matched to a gene: 10. Germline V lookup: CDR1 DFQATT, CDR2 SNEGSKA (reference sequence). The sample comprised blood. This TCR derives from a girl between 5 and 17 years old with multiple sclerosis. The chain carries TRBV20-1 and TRBJ2-1, with 11 positions matching TRBD1. As DNA, the CDR3 is TGCAGTGCTCTCCCGGGGACAGGGGGTGAGAATGAGCAGTTCTTC. It translates to CSALPGTGGENEQFF.